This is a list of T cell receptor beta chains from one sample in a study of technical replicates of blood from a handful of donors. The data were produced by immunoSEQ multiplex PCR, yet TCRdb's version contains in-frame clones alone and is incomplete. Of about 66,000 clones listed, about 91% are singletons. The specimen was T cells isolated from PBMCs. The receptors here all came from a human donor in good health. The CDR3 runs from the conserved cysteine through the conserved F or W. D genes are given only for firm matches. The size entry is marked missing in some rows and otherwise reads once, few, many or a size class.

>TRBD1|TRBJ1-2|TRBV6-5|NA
CASSSRDRDSRGYTF
TGTGCCAGCAGTTCCCGGGACAGGGATTCTAGAGGCTACACCTTC
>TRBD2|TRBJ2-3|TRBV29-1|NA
CSVPPGLALTDTQYF
TGCAGCGTTCCGCCGGGACTAGCCCTCACAGATACGCAGTATTTT
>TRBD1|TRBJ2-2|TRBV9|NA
CASSVLGTANTGELFF
TGTGCCAGCAGCGTACTTGGGACAGCGAACACCGGGGAGCTGTTTTTT
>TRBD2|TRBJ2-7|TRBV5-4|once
CASSPSGQTYEQYF
TGTGCCAGCAGCCCTAGCGGGCAAACCTACGAGCAGTACTTC
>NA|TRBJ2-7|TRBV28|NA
CASSRGPSSYEQYF
TGTGCCAGCAGTAGGGGCCCCTCCTCCTACGAGCAGTACTTC
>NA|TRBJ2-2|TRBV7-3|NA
CASSLGGNTGELFF
TGTGCCAGCAGCTTGGGGGGAAACACCGGGGAGCTGTTTTTT
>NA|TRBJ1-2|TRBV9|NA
CASSVIGLLTYGYTF
TGTGCCAGCAGCGTAATAGGACTGCTTACGTATGGCTACACCTTC
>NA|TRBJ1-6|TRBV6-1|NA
CANADRDNSPLHF
TGTGCCAACGCGGACAGAGATAATTCACCCCTCCACTTT
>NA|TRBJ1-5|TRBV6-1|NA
CASSSDRRDQPQHF
TGTGCCAGCAGTTCTGACAGGAGAGATCAGCCCCAGCATTTT
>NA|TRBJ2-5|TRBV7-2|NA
CASSNAGFGETQYF
TGTGCCAGCAGCAATGCGGGGTTTGGGGAGACCCAGTACTTC
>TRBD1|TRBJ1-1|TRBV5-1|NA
CASSWTGGEAFF
TGCGCCAGCAGCTGGACAGGGGGAGAAGCTTTCTTT
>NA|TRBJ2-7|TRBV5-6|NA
CASSPPPPGFAYEQYF
TGTGCCAGCAGCCCCCCTCCACCAGGGTTTGCCTACGAGCAGTACTTC
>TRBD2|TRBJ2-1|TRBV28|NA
CASSFPSGSGYNEQFF
TGTGCCAGCAGTTTCCCTAGCGGGAGTGGCTACAATGAGCAGTTCTTC
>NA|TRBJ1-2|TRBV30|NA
CAFYRESKNGYTF
TGTGCCTTCTACAGGGAATCCAAAAATGGCTACACCTTC
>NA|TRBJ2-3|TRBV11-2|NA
CASSLGGRDTQYF
TGTGCCAGCAGCTTAGGTGGCAGAGATACGCAGTATTTT
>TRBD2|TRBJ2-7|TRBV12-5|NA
CASGLWASGPVRANTYEQYF
TGTGCTAGTGGTTTGTGGGCTAGCGGGCCAGTTCGTGCGAATACCTACGAGCAGTACTTC
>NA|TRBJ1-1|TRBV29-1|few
CSVGGRAEAFF
TGCAGCGTGGGAGGACGGGCTGAAGCTTTCTTT
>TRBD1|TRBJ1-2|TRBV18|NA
CASSPTGTGGSYGYTF
TGTGCCAGCTCACCAACCGGGACAGGGGGCTCCTATGGCTACACCTTC
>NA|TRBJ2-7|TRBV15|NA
CATSRDVGNEQYF
TGTGCCACCAGCAGAGATGTCGGGAATGAGCAGTACTTC
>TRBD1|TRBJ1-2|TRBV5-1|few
CASSLGQGFYGYTF
TGCGCCAGCAGCTTGGGACAGGGGTTCTATGGCTACACCTTC
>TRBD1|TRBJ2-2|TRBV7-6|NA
CASSLAIQGRELFF
TGTGCCAGCAGCTTAGCAATACAGGGGCGGGAGCTGTTTTTT
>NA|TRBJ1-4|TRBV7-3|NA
CASSPGTNEKLFF
TGTGCCAGCTCCCCGGGAACTAATGAAAAACTGTTTTTT
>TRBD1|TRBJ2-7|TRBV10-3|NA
CAISESTGLGSAYEQYF
TGTGCCATCAGTGAGTCGACAGGGTTAGGGTCGGCCTACGAGCAGTACTTC
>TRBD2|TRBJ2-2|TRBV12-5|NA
CASVRESHTGELFF
TGTGCTAGTGTGCGGGAGAGTCACACCGGGGAGCTGTTTTTT
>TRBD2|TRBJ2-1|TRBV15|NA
CATSRDSGRIYEQFF
TGTGCCACCAGCAGAGATTCCGGGAGGATCTATGAGCAGTTCTTC
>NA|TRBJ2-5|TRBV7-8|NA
CASSLAPYGETQYF
TGTGCCAGCAGCTTAGCGCCCTACGGGGAGACCCAGTACTTC
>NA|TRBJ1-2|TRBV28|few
CASRPNRLQGYGYTF
TGTGCCAGCAGACCCAACAGACTACAAGGCTATGGCTACACCTTC
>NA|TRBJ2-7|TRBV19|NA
CASSDQTGSYEQYF
TGTGCCAGTAGTGATCAGACAGGATCCTACGAGCAGTACTTC
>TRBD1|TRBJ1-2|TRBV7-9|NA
CASSWGQGGFYGYTF
TGTGCCAGCAGCTGGGGACAGGGGGGGTTCTATGGCTACACCTTC
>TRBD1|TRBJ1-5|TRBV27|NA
CASRSWGQSNQPQHF
TGTGCCAGCAGGAGTTGGGGACAGAGCAATCAGCCCCAGCATTTT
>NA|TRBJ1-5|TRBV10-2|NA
CASRSNSNQPQHF
TGCGCCAGCAGGAGTAATAGCAATCAGCCCCAGCATTTT
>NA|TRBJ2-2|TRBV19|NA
CASSIPTSPNTGELFF
TGTGCCAGTAGTATCCCCACGAGCCCAAACACCGGGGAGCTGTTTTTT
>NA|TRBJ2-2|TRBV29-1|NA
CSVGRAGNTGELFF
TGCAGCGTTGGTCGTGCAGGGAACACCGGGGAGCTGTTTTTT
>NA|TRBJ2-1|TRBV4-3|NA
CASSQVIDRGSYNEQFF
TGCGCCAGCAGCCAAGTAATCGATAGAGGGTCCTACAATGAGCAGTTCTTC
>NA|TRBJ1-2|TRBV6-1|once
CASRRTSYGYTF
TGTGCCAGCAGAAGGACAAGCTATGGCTACACCTTC
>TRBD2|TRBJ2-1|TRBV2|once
CASSRGLAGGNEQFF
TGTGCCAGCAGCCGGGGACTAGCGGGAGGGAATGAGCAGTTCTTC
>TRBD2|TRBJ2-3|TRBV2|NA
CASSGLAGESDTQYF
TGTGCCAGCAGTGGGCTAGCGGGAGAGTCAGATACGCAGTATTTT
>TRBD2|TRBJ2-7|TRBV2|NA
CASSEALGLAGVRTYEQYF
TGTGCCAGCAGTGAAGCGCTAGGGCTAGCGGGAGTTAGGACCTACGAGCAGTACTTC
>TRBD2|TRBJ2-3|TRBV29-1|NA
CSGLAGEVDTQYF
TGCAGCGGATTAGCGGGAGAGGTAGATACGCAGTATTTT
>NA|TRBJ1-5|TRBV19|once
CASSIGFGVNQPQHF
TGTGCCAGTAGTATAGGATTCGGGGTTAATCAGCCCCAGCATTTT
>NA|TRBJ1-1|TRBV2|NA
CATCQGMNTEAFF
TGTGCCACCTGTCAGGGTATGAACACTGAAGCTTTCTTT
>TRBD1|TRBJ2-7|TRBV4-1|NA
CASSQTPAAGQGPSYEQYF
TGCGCCAGCAGCCAAACCCCAGCTGCGGGACAGGGACCTTCCTACGAGCAGTACTTC
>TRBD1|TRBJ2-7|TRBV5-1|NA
CASSLKPGTAGYEQYF
TGCGCCAGCAGCCTGAAACCCGGGACAGCCGGGTACGAGCAGTACTTC
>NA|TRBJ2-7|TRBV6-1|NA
CASSGAGLSSYEQYF
TGTGCCAGCAGTGGGGCGGGCCTGAGCTCCTACGAGCAGTACTTC
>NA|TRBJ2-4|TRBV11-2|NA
CASSLDRDIQYF
TGTGCCAGCAGCTTAGACAGGGACATTCAGTACTTC
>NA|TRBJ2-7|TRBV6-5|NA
CASSYSEGAQEQYF
TGTGCCAGCAGTTACTCGGAAGGGGCTCAAGAGCAGTACTTC
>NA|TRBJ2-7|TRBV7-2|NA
CASSFPYSSYEQYF
TGTGCCAGCAGCTTCCCCTATAGCTCCTACGAGCAGTACTTC
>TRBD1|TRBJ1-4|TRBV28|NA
CASSSPGQMNEKLFF
TGTGCCAGCAGTTCACCGGGACAGATGAATGAAAAACTGTTTTTT
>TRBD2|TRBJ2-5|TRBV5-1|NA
CASSSTSVHQETQYF
TGCGCCAGCAGCTCGACTAGCGTTCATCAAGAGACCCAGTACTTC
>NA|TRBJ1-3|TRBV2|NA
CASRDSRGPGNTIYF
TGTGCCAGCAGGGACTCCAGGGGACCTGGAAACACCATATATTTT
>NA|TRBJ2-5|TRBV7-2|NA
CASSFQGSQETQYF
TGTGCCAGCAGCTTCCAGGGGTCCCAAGAGACCCAGTACTTC